The rows below give T cell receptor beta chains drawn from one sample of a study of cytomegalovirus exposure and HLA in healthy donors. Repertoires were generated with immunoSEQ multiplex PCR, while TCRdb's copy carries only in-frame clones and drops some. The table includes 170,000 or so clones, about 80% detected once. Specimen: PBMCs. These TCRs come from a boy between 10 and 17 years old in good health and CMV-seronegative. CDR3s include the opening cysteine and the closing phenylalanine or tryptophan. The D gene is left open where the match is weak. The size field is filled for only some rows; it gives once, few, many or a size class.

D	size	V	J	CDR3	DNA
-	-	TRBV19	TRBJ2-3	CASSDSGITSPYF	TGTGCCAGTAGTGATTCGGGAATCACTTCCCCGTATTTT
-	once	TRBV21-1	TRBJ2-1	CASSPPMVAGGYNEQFF	TGTGCCAGCAGCCCACCCATGGTGGCGGGGGGCTACAATGAGCAGTTCTTC
TRBD2	-	TRBV11-2	TRBJ2-7	CASSPERLAGIYEQYF	TGTGCCAGCAGCCCAGAACGACTAGCGGGAATTTACGAGCAGTACTTC
TRBD2	-	TRBV5-4	TRBJ2-1	CASSALAGGPLDEQFF	TGTGCCAGCAGCGCACTAGCGGGAGGGCCTTTGGATGAGCAGTTCTTC
TRBD2	few	TRBV27	TRBJ2-1	CASSLLRASGSGVNEQFF	TGTGCCAGCAGTTTACTTAGGGCTAGCGGGAGTGGAGTCAATGAGCAGTTCTTC
-	-	TRBV10-3	TRBJ2-1	CAISVSRVSYNEQFF	TGTGCCATCAGTGTGAGTCGAGTCTCCTACAATGAGCAGTTCTTC
TRBD2	-	TRBV30	TRBJ2-5	CACSGLAGLETQYF	TGTGCCTGCTCGGGACTAGCGGGATTGGAGACCCAGTACTTC
-	few	TRBV9	TRBJ1-5	CASSATEFNQPQHF	TGTGCCAGCAGCGCCACAGAGTTCAATCAGCCCCAGCATTTT
-	-	TRBV9	TRBJ2-3	CASSSWGIEGDGDTQYF	TGTGCCAGCAGCTCGTGGGGGATTGAGGGGGATGGGGATACGCAGTATTTT
-	-	TRBV9	TRBJ1-1	CASSVNEDTEAFF	TGTGCCAGCAGCGTAAATGAGGACACTGAAGCTTTCTTT
-	-	TRBV2	TRBJ2-3	CASSFLALGTDTQYF	TGTGCCAGCAGCTTTCTAGCGTTGGGTACAGATACGCAGTATTTT
-	-	TRBV6-1	TRBJ1-1	CASSEYWSKAEAFF	TGTGCCAGCAGTGAGTACTGGAGTAAAGCTGAAGCTTTCTTT
-	-	TRBV20-1	TRBJ2-1	CSAGGDNEQFF	TGCAGTGCAGGGGGGGATAATGAGCAGTTCTTC
-	-	TRBV6-5	TRBJ2-1	CASSYKGGYSYNEQFF	TGTGCCAGCAGTTACAAAGGCGGATACTCCTACAATGAGCAGTTCTTC
TRBD1	once	TRBV30	TRBJ1-2	CAWSPDRAYGYTF	TGTGCCTGGAGCCCCGACAGGGCCTATGGCTACACCTTC
TRBD1	-	TRBV11-2	TRBJ2-4	CASSLGQGESKNIQYF	TGTGCCAGCAGCTTAGGACAGGGAGAATCCAAAAACATTCAGTACTTC
TRBD2	-	TRBV30	TRBJ2-7	CAWDRGLAGVYEQYF	TGTGCCTGGGACCGCGGGCTAGCGGGGGTATACGAGCAGTACTTC
-	-	TRBV25-1	TRBJ1-4	CASSERQSSKLFF	TGTGCCAGCAGTGAACGACAGAGCTCAAAACTGTTTTTT
TRBD2	-	TRBV13	TRBJ2-5	CASSPAVREGKDQETQYF	TGTGCCAGCAGCCCGGCGGTCCGGGAGGGAAAAGATCAAGAGACCCAGTACTTC
-	-	TRBV10-2	TRBJ1-2	CASSEGQSYGYTF	TGCGCCAGCAGTGAAGGACAGAGCTATGGCTACACCTTC
-	-	TRBV11-3	TRBJ1-1	CASSLSQGNTEAFF	TGTGCCAGCAGCTTATCGCAGGGGAACACTGAAGCTTTCTTT
-	-	TRBV19	TRBJ1-2	CASSGGTLSIYGYTF	TGTGCCAGTAGCGGAGGGACTCTCTCCATCTATGGCTACACCTTC
-	-	TRBV5-6	TRBJ1-2	CASSRGGYTF	TGTGCCAGCAGCCGGGGAGGCTACACCTTC
TRBD1	-	TRBV28	TRBJ1-3	CASSRYRGTIYF	TGTGCCAGCAGCCGGTACAGGGGCACCATATATTTT
-	-	TRBV7-6	TRBJ2-7	CASSLAGSNYEQYF	TGTGCCAGCAGCTTAGCTGGCAGTAACTACGAGCAGTACTTC
-	-	TRBV19	TRBJ1-4	CASSLRETREKLFF	TGTGCCAGTAGTCTAAGGGAGACCCGTGAAAAACTGTTTTTT
-	few	TRBV2	TRBJ1-2	CASTLGGSNYGYTF	TGTGCCAGCACCCTAGGAGGTTCTAACTATGGCTACACCTTC
-	-	TRBV19	TRBJ1-5	CASSIVPGFSNQPQHF	TGTGCCAGTAGTATAGTACCGGGGTTTAGCAATCAGCCCCAGCATTTT
TRBD1	-	TRBV5-6	TRBJ2-2	CASSSLQGYTGELFF	TGTGCCAGCAGCTCCCTACAGGGGTACACCGGGGAGCTGTTTTTT
-	few	TRBV7-9	TRBJ2-3	CAGKRTGPYPADTQYF	TGTGCCGGGAAGAGGACTGGGCCCTACCCCGCAGATACGCAGTATTTT
-	-	TRBV5-1	TRBJ2-3	CASSMGRGTDTQYF	TGCGCCAGCTCCATGGGTCGGGGCACAGATACGCAGTATTTT
-	-	TRBV10-1	TRBJ1-1	CASSESGQGTEAFF	TGCGCCAGCAGTGAGTCGGGGCAGGGTACTGAAGCTTTCTTT
TRBD1	-	TRBV7-9	TRBJ2-2	CASSSRDRGIPGELFF	TGTGCCAGCAGCTCAAGGGACAGGGGGATTCCCGGGGAGCTGTTTTTT
TRBD1	-	TRBV2	TRBJ1-1	CASSAGQGTKTEAFF	TGTGCCAGCAGTGCCGGACAGGGAACGAAGACTGAAGCTTTCTTT
-	-	TRBV7-3	TRBJ1-2	CASSLNGGAPRGYTF	TGTGCCAGCAGCTTAAACGGGGGGGCGCCCCGCGGCTACACCTTC
-	-	TRBV4-2	TRBJ2-1	CASSHNGLTGAVGNNEQFF	TGTGCCAGCAGCCACAACGGACTAACGGGAGCGGTTGGGAACAATGAGCAGTTCTTC
-	-	TRBV5-4	TRBJ2-1	CATMGLVGTDEQFF	TGTGCCACGATGGGCCTAGTTGGGACTGATGAGCAGTTCTTC
-	-	TRBV9	TRBJ1-2	CASSVGHHNVHYGYTF	TGTGCCAGCAGCGTCGGACACCACAATGTCCACTATGGCTACACCTTC
-	-	TRBV6-4	TRBJ2-2	CASSDGQGETGELFF	TGTGCCAGCAGTGACGGGCAGGGTGAAACCGGGGAGCTGTTTTTT
-	-	TRBV5-1	TRBJ2-5	CASSLLSLPTRSQETQYF	TGCGCCAGCAGCTTGCTCTCTCTTCCCACTAGATCGCAAGAGACCCAGTACTTC
-	-	TRBV29-1	TRBJ1-1	CSVMPNANTEAFF	TGCAGCGTCATGCCTAACGCGAACACTGAAGCTTTCTTT
-	-	TRBV7-9	TRBJ2-6	CASSLYLSRGANVLTF	TGTGCCAGCAGCTTATATCTTTCCCGGGGGGCCAACGTCCTGACTTTC
-	-	TRBV7-3	TRBJ1-2	CASSLNPTNYGYTF	TGTGCCAGCAGCTTAAATCCAACTAACTATGGCTACACCTTC
TRBD2	few	TRBV4-3	TRBJ2-7	CASSQVGGPNEQYF	TGCGCCAGCAGCCAAGTGGGAGGGCCCAACGAGCAGTACTTC
TRBD2	-	TRBV30	TRBJ2-5	CAWSVRRGGEETQYF	TGTGCCTGGAGTGTACGTCGGGGGGGGGAAGAGACCCAGTACTTC
TRBD1	-	TRBV5-5	TRBJ1-1	CASSYAGQGVGVNTEAFF	TGTGCCAGCAGCTACGCGGGACAGGGAGTCGGGGTGAACACTGAAGCTTTCTTT
-	-	TRBV2	TRBJ1-1	CASRRTVVPFSNTEAFF	TGTGCCAGCAGAAGGACAGTTGTCCCTTTCTCGAACACTGAAGCTTTCTTT
TRBD1	-	TRBV13	TRBJ2-7	CASSPRQGYSYEQYF	TGTGCCAGCAGCCCGCGACAGGGTTACTCCTACGAGCAGTACTTC
-	-	TRBV15	TRBJ2-7	CATSVPPVREQYF	TGTGCCACCAGCGTCCCACCGGTTCGCGAGCAGTACTTC
-	-	TRBV2	TRBJ2-2	CASSEGTKATGELFF	TGTGCCAGCAGTGAAGGGACAAAAGCCACCGGGGAGCTGTTTTTT
TRBD1	-	TRBV15	TRBJ2-2	CATSRDIAGTGNTGELFF	TGTGCCACCAGCAGAGACATCGCCGGGACAGGGAACACCGGGGAGCTGTTTTTT
TRBD2	once	TRBV30	TRBJ2-7	CAWSVRTSGGHEQYF	TGTGCCTGGAGTGTACGGACTAGCGGGGGGCACGAGCAGTACTTC
-	once	TRBV9	TRBJ1-4	CASSAPGHGEKLFF	TGTGCCAGCAGCGCCCCGGGACATGGAGAAAAACTGTTTTTT
TRBD1	-	TRBV11-2	TRBJ2-1	CASSFRWMGTGAMDEQFF	TGTGCCAGCAGCTTCCGATGGATGGGGACAGGGGCTATGGATGAGCAGTTCTTC
-	-	TRBV15	TRBJ2-7	CATSRDREGLYEQYF	TGTGCCACCAGCAGAGATCGGGAAGGTCTCTACGAGCAGTACTTC
TRBD2	-	TRBV19	TRBJ2-7	CASSTLAGALEQYF	TGTGCCAGTAGTACCTTAGCGGGAGCCCTCGAGCAGTACTTC